Presented here are 15 T cell receptor beta chains from one specimen sequenced in a study of naive and memory T cell subsets. Antigen specificity for these receptors is unknown. An equimolar mix of two oligonucleotides served as the beta constant-region primer for TRBC1 and TRBC2. Ligated cDNA was amplified by four rounds of PCR with nested alpha and beta constant-region primers and SP2. In TCRdb, the UMI-ligation and nested PCR reads were re-called with MiXCR into one record per CDR3 protein. The sample consists of approximately 150,000 distinct CDR3 sequences, 22% of them appearing once. Study results and limitations: Possibly reflecting memory cells re-expressing CD45RA, a few larger clonotypes occurred in naive repertoires, especially CD8.

Material: naive CD4+ T cells from blood. These TCRs come from a human donor in good health.

The rearrangement links TRBV20-1 to TRBJ1-1; possibly TRBD1 for D (6 bases). Germline V gene data show CDR1 as DFQATT and CDR2 as SNEGSKA (reference sequence). CDR3 length: 15 amino acids. CDR3 nucleotides: TGCGCCGCCACACAGGGAGATTTTGTGAGCACTGAAGCTTTCTTT. Translated: CAATQGDFVSTEAFF.

V is TRBV20-1 and J is TRBJ1-6; TRBD1 aligns across 8 bases. The junction had 6 bases not matched to a gene; V was cut back by 3 bases and J by 5 bases. The length of the CDR3 is 15 residues. Germline CDR1 reads DFQATT; CDR2 reads SNEGSKA (reference sequence). The CDR3 coding sequence is TGCAGTGCTAGCTTTCGGACAGGGCATAATTCACCCCTCCACTTT. Amino acids: CSASFRTGHNSPLHF.

V gene TRBV24-1 combines with J gene TRBJ2-1; TRBD1 matches at 9 bases. Germline CDR1 reads KGHDR; CDR2 reads SFDVKD. The length of the CDR3 is 13 residues. Trimming at V came to 7 bases and at J to 8 bases, leaving 5 bases not matched to a gene. The chain's CDR3 is CATRKTGGDEQFF. The CDR3, as DNA: TGTGCCACCAGGAAGACAGGGGGTGATGAGCAGTTCTTC.

V gene TRBV7-2 combines with J gene TRBJ2-1; 8 bases are shared with TRBD2. With V trimmed by 4 bases and J by 1 base, 3 bases remained unmatched. Germline values: CDR1 SGHTA, CDR2 FQGNSA. The CDR3 sequence is 15 residues long. For the CDR3, the DNA is TGTGCCAGCAGCTCGTCGGGAGGGTCCTACAATGAGCAGTTCTTC. Encoded protein: CASSSSGGSYNEQFF.

This clonotype was seen more than once but under ten times. The chain is built from TRBV14 and TRBJ2-1, with TRBD2 matching 10 bases. This CDR3 has 17 residues. After removal of 3 bases from V and 6 bases from J, the junction contained 11 bases not matched to a gene. The germline CDR1 and CDR2 sequences are SGHDN and FVKESK. The CDR3 coding sequence is TGTGCCAGCAGCCAGCCGCCAACTAGCGGGATCCCCAATGAGCAGTTCTTC. Protein product: CASSQPPTSGIPNEQFF. The full variable domain, in which reference TRBV14 and TRBJ2-1 provide the parts outside the CDR3, is EAGVTQFPSHSVIEKGQTVTLRCDPISGHDNLYWYRRVMGKEIKFLLHFVKESKQDESGMPNNRFLAERTGGTYSTLKVQPAELEDSGVYFCASSQPPTSGIPNEQFFGPGTRLTVL.

The gene calls are TRBV7-8 and TRBJ1-5; D gene ambiguous. V lost 2 bases and J lost 6, with 8 bases in between. This CDR3 region has 13 residues. Germline-derived CDR1 and CDR2 are SGHVS and FQNEAQ. In nucleotides, the CDR3 is TGTGCCAGCAGCTTAAAGTCCCTTCAGCCCCAGCATTTT. Its protein is CASSLKSLQPQHF.

This chain links TRBV30 with TRBJ2-1; 9 nucleotides agree with TRBD2. The CDR3 sequence is 14 residues long. After removal of 3 bases from V and 4 bases from J, the junction contained 4 bases not matched to a gene. Germline values: CDR1 GTSNPN, CDR2 SVGIG (reference sequence). The CDR3 protein is CAWSPGLAYNEQFF. The CDR3 nucleotides are TGTGCCTGGAGCCCGGGACTAGCTTACAATGAGCAGTTCTTC.

The V and J genes are TRBV12-3 or TRBV12-4 and TRBJ2-7; weak D call: TRBD1 (6 bases). V lost 7 bases to trimming and J lost 3 bases, with 10 bases between them. The length of the CDR3 is 12 residues. CDR3 coding DNA: TGTGCCAGCACGACAGGATACTACGAGCAGTACTTC. As protein: CASTTGYYEQYF.

The sample holds a few counts of this clonotype. The rearrangement uses TRBV15 and TRBJ2-1; TRBD2 matches 9 bases. Germline assignment: CDR1 LNHNV and CDR2 YYDKDF (reference sequence). This CDR3 is 18 amino acids long. The ends lost 1 base at V and 1 base at J; junction bases unmatched: 8. CDR3: CATSRVFRSGRSYNEQFF. CDR3 in DNA: TGTGCCACCAGCAGAGTTTTTCGAAGCGGGAGGTCCTACAATGAGCAGTTCTTC.

This clonotype was found once. V usage is TRBV7-2 and J usage is TRBJ2-7, with TRBD2 matching over 8 bases. The trim removed 4 bases at V and 0 bases at J, leaving 8 bases unmatched. The CDR3 sequence is 16 residues long. CDR1 and CDR2 (germline): SGHTA, FQGNSA. CDR3 in amino acids: CASSWSGTRVSYEQYF. In DNA, the CDR3 is TGTGCCAGCAGCTGGTCCGGGACTAGGGTCTCCTACGAGCAGTACTTC.

This clonotype was counted only a few times. The chain links TRBV5-1 to TRBJ2-7; 8 bases are shared with TRBD1. Germline V gene sequence: CDR1 SGHRS, CDR2 YFSETQ. The length of the CDR3 is 15 residues. Trimming at V came to 0 bases and at J to 4 bases, leaving 6 bases not matched to a gene. In DNA form, the CDR3 reads TGCGCCAGCAGCTTGGACGGGACAGGAGTTTACGAGCAGTACTTC. This codes for CASSLDGTGVYEQYF.

The rearrangement uses TRBV24-1 and TRBJ2-7; 12 nucleotides match TRBD1. The germline V gene has CDR1 KGHDR and CDR2 SFDVKD. The V and J ends lost 11 bases and 5 bases, in that order; junction bases with no gene match: 6. This CDR3 is built from 13 residues. The CDR3 spells CAIGTGGIHEQYF. In DNA form, the CDR3 reads TGTGCCATCGGGACAGGGGGCATCCACGAGCAGTACTTC.

The sample holds many counts of this clonotype. The chain uses TRBV20-1 and TRBJ2-3; the match to TRBD1 covers 7 bases. The CDR3 runs to 14 residues. Unmatched junction bases numbered 6, after V lost 3 bases and J lost 3 bases. Per germline, CDR1 DFQATT and CDR2 SNEGSKA (reference sequence). The CDR3 loop reads CSARSGTATDTQYF. As DNA, the CDR3 is TGCAGTGCTAGGTCCGGGACAGCAACAGATACGCAGTATTTT.

This chain links TRBV4-3 with TRBJ2-1; 12 bases map to TRBD2. V gave up 0 bases and J gave up 6 bases; unmatched junction bases: 3. Germline loops: CDR1 LGHNA, CDR2 YSLEER. CDR3 length: 16 amino acids. Written as DNA, the CDR3 is TGCGCCAGCAGCCAAGATCCTAGCGGGAGGGCCAATGAGCAGTTCTTC. Translated: CASSQDPSGRANEQFF.

This clonotype showed up many times. V and J are TRBV20-1 and TRBJ1-5; D may be TRBD1 (6 bases). V lost 4 bases and J lost 4, with 17 bases in between. CDR3 length: 15 residues. The V gene's germline CDR1 is DFQATT and CDR2 SNEGSKA (reference sequence). Written as DNA, the CDR3 is TGCAGTGCTATGCGTGCCACAGGGACAAATCAGCCCCAGCATTTT. Residues: CSAMRATGTNQPQHF.